This T cell receptor (beta chain) emerged from a study of shared clonotypes between healthy human individuals (dated by TCRdb to the early 2020s). Regarding the complete study: The cohort included three men and a couple of women between 18 and 49 years of age. To estimate repertoire size and how much clonotype sharing occurs between individuals, the study deeply sequenced the blood TCR repertoires of roughly 5 healthy adults. Between about 0.9 and 9 billion PBMCs per donor were obtained by leukapheresis. Libraries were prepared and TCR repertoires were sequenced by different laboratories using diverse techniques, in order to increase sequencing depth and limit assay-specific biases.

Donors were healthy HIV-negative adults with no recently reported acute infections or vaccinations. Every donor was a Caucasian adult living in Nashville, Tennessee, USA. For unsorted samples, about 90 million PBMCs were counted and genomic DNA was extracted with the QIAamp DNA Blood Mini kit. Blood was obtained by leukapheresis, after which PBMCs were separated by Ficoll-Histopaque density gradient centrifugation and cryopreserved in liquid nitrogen vapor phase. Points on this clone: Its antigen remains undetermined. It differs at one base from a far larger clone, so likely a read error. The sample carries other DNA sequences with the same CDR3.

TCR CDR3 regions were amplified from genomic DNA by multiplex PCR using the deep immunoSEQ assay. Extracted genomic DNA from each cell subset was distributed evenly across all wells of several immunoSEQ 96-well plates, and each plate was treated as a replicate. For unsorted PBMC, about 0.3 ug genomic DNA, equal to 25,000 to 35,000 T cell genomes, was loaded into each replicate PCR. Ten immunoSEQ deep assay plates were used to sequence unsorted PBMC genomic DNA. The purified libraries were quantified using a Qubit 3.0 fluorometer, sized with a Bioanalyzer 2100, and then quantified again using the KAPA Library Quantification kit. Every immunoSEQ 96-well plate was sequenced on a dedicated single-read 150-cycle Illumina NextSeq 550 flow cell. The original pipeline was this. Because the immunoSEQ output held only junctional sequences and lacked quality scores, the filtering could not match the filtering applied to full-length reads. To assign V/J genes and CDR3, sequences were annotated using PyIR, a Python wrapper for IgBLAST v1.9, with IMGT germline references. Any read was removed if the V/J assignment was weak (E-value above 1e-6), the CDR3 was missing, or the read contained stop codons, out-of-frame junctions, or ambiguous translated residues. V3J clonotypes were defined as sequences sharing an identical inferred V gene, J gene, and CDR3 amino acid sequence. The percentage overlap between two repertoires was calculated by dividing the number of shared unique clonotypes by the size of the smaller repertoire. RTK rarefaction, the Chao1 estimator, and Recon v2.1 estimates of unobserved clonotypes were used to assess repertoire richness. TCRdb re-hosts the immuneACCESS table, in-frame sequences only. Its copies lack some clones; in the studies checked, an unresolved V gene accounts for under half of them, and the cause for the rest is not known. V, J and clone size were drawn from that table, and D and trimming were deduced from the DNA. The sample profile shows more than 400,000 clones; roughly 80% of them were found once. Roughly 13% of the sample goes to the ten largest clones.

The CDR3 runs 14 amino acids, cysteine and phenylalanine included. Just the 42-base CDR3 DNA is kept, in frame starting at base 1. CDR1 and CDR2 (SNHLY, FYNNEI) derive from the germline V gene. The full study reports these points: Based on pairwise subsampling, the degree of clonotype sharing among donors was expected to be affected by sequencing depth. Because the study included only a small number of donors, the genetic and exposure-history diversity represented was limited. Sampling was restricted to blood, and TCR repertoires in tissues likely differ from the TCR repertoires found in blood.

Material: PBMCs. The chain is assembled from TRBV2 and TRBJ2-5, with 11 central nucleotides matching TRBD1. The DNA end is a closer match to TRBJ2-7, so the J assignment may be wrong. This TCR was sampled from a woman between 40 and 50 years old in good health. Some clones in this sample may be carry-over from other donors' samples. For the CDR3, the sequence is CASSRTGTGGEQYF. The nucleotide sequence is TGTGCCAGTAGTAGAACCGGGACAGGGGGCGAGCAGTACTTC.